The source of this TCR beta chain is a study of T cell responses to AZD1222 COVID-19 vaccine. Germline lookup yields CDR1 SGHRS and CDR2 YFSETQ. There are 16 residues in the CDR3. V shed 4 bases, J shed 2 bases, and the junction held 6 bases outside the gene matches. Only in-frame clones appear in the TCRdb table, and some are missing; sequencing was by immunoSEQ multiplex PCR. The profile shows around 31,000 clones, 91% of them singletons. This sample comprised peripheral blood, obtained on day 0 of AZD1222 vaccination. V is TRBV5-1 and J is TRBJ1-1; 12 bases map to TRBD1. The TCR was taken from an adult in good health. The CDR3 region has the DNA TGCGCCAGCAGCCCCGGGACAGGGGGCCGAAACACTGAAGCTTTCTTT. Protein sequence: CASSPGTGGRNTEAFF.